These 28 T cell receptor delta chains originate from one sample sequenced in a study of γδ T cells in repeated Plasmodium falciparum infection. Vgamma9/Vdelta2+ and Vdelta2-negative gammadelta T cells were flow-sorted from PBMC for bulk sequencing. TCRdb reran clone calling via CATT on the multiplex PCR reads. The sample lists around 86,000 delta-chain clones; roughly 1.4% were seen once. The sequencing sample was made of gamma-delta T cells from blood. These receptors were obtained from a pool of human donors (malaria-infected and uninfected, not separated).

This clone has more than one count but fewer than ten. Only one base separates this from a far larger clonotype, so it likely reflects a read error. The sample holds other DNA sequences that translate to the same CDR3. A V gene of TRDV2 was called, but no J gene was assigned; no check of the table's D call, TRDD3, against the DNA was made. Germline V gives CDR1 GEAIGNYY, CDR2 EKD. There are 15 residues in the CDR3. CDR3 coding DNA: TGTGCCTGTGACCAGTGGGGCCTTTACACCGATAAACTTATCTTT. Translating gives CACDQWGLYTDKLIF.

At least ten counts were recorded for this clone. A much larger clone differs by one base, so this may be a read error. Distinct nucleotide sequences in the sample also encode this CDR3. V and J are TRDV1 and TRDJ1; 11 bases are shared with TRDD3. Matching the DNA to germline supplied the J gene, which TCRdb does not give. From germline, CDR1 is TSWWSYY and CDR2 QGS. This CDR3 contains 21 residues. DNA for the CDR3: TGTGCCCTTGGGGAAACCCCTACGTTGGCCCTTACTGGGGGATATTCCGATAAACTCATCTTT. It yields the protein CALGETPTLALTGGYSDKLIF.

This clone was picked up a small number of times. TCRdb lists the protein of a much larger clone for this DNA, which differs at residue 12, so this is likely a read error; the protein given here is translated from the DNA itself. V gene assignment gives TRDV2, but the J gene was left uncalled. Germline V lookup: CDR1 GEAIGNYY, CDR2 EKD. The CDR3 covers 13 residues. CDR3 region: CACDTGSSDKLTF. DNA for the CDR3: TGTGCCTGTGACACGGGATCCTCCGATAAACTCACCTTT.

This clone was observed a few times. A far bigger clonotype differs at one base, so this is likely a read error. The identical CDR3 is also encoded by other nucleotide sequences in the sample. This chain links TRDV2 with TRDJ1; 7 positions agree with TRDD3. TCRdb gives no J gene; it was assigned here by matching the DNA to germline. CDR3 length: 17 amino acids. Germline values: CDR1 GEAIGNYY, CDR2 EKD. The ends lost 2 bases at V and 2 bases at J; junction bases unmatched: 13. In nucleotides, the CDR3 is TGTGCCTGTGACAGAGTCGGGATACCCCCCTATACCGATAAACTCATCTTT. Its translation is CACDRVGIPPYTDKLIF.

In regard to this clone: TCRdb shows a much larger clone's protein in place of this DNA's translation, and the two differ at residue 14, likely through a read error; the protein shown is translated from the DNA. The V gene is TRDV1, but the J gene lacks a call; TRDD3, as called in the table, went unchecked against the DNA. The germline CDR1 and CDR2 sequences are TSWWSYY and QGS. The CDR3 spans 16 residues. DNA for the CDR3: TGTGCTCTTGGGGATCCGTGGCCTTCCTGGGGGACCAAACCCATCTTT. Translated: CALGDPWPSWGTKPIF.

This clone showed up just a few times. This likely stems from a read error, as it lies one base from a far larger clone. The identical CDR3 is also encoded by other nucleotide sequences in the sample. The CDR3 here is CALGELIGSDKLIF. The CDR3 region has the DNA TGCGCTCTTGGGGAACTCATCGGGTCCGATAAACTCATCTTT. The V and J genes are TRDV1 and TRDJ1; D is possibly TRDD3 (5 bases). The CDR3 totals 14 residues. Germline V gene lookup returns CDR1 TSWWSYY and CDR2 QGS.

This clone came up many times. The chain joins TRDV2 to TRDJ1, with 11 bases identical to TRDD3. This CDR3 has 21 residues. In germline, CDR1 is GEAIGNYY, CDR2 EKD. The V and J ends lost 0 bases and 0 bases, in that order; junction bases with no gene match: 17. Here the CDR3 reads CACDTVYGPMGDTLDTDKLIF. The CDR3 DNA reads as TGTGCCTGTGACACCGTCTATGGGCCCATGGGGGATACGTTAGACACCGATAAACTCATCTTT.

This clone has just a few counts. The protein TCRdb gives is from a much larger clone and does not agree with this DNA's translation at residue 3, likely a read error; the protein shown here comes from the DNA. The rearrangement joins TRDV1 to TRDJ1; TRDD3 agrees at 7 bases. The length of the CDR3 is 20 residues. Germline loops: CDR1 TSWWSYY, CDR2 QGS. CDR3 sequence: CAPGESDWGSFNTLTDKLIF. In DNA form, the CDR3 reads TGTGCTCCTGGGGAATCCGACTGGGGATCCTTCAACACCCTCACCGATAAACTCATCTTT.

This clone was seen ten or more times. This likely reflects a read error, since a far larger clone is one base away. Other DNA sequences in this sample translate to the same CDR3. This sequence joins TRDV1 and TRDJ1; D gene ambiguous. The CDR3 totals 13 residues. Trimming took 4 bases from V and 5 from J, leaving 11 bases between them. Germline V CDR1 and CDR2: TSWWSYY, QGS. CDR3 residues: CALGALTTDKLIF. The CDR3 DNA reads TGTGCTCTTGGGGCCCTAACCACTGATAAACTCATCTTT.

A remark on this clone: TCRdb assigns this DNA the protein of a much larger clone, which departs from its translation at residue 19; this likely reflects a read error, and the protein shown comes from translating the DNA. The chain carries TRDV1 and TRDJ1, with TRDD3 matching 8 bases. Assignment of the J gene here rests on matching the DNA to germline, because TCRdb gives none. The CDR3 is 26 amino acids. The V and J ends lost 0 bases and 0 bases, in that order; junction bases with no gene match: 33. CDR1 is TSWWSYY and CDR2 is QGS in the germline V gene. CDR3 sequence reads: CALGELGRGLPTPWGRNLVYTDKLIF. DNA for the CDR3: TGTGCTCTTGGGGAACTGGGGAGGGGCCTTCCCACGCCCTGGGGGAGAAACCTGGTGTACACCGATAAACTCATCTTT.

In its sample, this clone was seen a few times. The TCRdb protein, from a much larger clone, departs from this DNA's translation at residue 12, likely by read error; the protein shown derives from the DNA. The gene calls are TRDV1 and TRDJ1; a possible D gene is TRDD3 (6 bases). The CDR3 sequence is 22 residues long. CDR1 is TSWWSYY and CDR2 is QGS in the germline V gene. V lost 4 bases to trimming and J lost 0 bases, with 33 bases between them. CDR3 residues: CALGGRAPPNWEILFNTDKLIF. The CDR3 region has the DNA TGTGCTCTTGGGGGAAGAGCACCCCCTAACTGGGAGATACTCTTCAACACCGATAAACTCATCTTT.

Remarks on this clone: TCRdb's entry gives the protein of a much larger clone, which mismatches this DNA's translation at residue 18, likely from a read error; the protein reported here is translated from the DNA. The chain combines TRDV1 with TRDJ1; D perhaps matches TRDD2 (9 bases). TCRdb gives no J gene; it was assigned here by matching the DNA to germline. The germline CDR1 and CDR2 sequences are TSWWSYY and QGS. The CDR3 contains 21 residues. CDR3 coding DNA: TGTGCTCTTGGGGAACGGCCCTTCCTACAATACTGGGGGGATTACACCGATAGACTCATCTTT. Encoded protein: CALGERPFLQYWGDYTDRLIF.

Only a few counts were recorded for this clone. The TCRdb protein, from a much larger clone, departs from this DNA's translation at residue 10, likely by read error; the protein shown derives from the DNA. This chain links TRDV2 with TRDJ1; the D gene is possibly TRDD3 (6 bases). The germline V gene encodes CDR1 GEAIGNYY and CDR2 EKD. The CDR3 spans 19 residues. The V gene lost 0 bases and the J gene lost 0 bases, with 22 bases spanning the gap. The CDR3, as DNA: TGTGCCTGTGACACCGTAGGGCTGGGGTCACATTCTTACACCGATAAACTCATCTTT. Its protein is CACDTVGLGSHSYTDKLIF.

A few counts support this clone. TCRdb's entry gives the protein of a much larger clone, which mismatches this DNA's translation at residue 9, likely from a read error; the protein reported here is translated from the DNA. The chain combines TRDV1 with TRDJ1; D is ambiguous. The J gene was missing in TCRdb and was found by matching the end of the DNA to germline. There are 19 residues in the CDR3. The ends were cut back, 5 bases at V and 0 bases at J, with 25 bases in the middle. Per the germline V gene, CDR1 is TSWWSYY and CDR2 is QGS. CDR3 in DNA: TGTGCTCTTGGGCCGAGGAGATATTCTCCCCCACTTTACACCGATAAACTCATCTTT. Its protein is CALGPRRYSPPLYTDKLIF.

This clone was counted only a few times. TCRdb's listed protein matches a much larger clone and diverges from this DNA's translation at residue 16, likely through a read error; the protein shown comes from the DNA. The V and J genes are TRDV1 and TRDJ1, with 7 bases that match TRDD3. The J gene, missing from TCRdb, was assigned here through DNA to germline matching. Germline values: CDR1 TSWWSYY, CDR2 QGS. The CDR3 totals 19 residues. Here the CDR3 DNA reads TGTGCTCTTGGGGAACTACCCTTGTGGGGGACTTTGTACACCGATAGACTCATCTTT. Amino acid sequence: CALGELPLWGTLYTDRLIF.

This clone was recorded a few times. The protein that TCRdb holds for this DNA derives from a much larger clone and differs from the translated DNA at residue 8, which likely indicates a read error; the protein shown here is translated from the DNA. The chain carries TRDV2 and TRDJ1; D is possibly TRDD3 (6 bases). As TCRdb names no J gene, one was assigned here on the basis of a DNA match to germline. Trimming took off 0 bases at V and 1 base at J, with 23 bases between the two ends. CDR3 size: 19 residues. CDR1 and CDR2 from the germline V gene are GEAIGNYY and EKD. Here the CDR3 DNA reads TGTGCCTGTGACACCCTCGGTGAGGATACCGAGGGGGTCACCGATAAACTCATCTTT. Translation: CACDTLGEDTEGVTDKLIF.

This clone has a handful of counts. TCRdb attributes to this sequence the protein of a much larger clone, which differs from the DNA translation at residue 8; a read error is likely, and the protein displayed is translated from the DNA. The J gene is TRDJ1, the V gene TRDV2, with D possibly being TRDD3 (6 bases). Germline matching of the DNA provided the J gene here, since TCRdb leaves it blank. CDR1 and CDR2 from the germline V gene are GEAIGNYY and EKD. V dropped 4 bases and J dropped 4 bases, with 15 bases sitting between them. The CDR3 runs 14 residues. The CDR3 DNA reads TGTGCCTGTGATACAATGGGGGCGGACGATAAACTCATCTTT. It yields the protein CACDTMGADDKLIF.

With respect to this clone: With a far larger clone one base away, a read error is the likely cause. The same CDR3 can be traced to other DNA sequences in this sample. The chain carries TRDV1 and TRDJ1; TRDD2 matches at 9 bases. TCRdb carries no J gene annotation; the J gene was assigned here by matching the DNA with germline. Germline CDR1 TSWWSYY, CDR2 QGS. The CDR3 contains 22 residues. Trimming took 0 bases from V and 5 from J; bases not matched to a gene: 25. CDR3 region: CALGELHTTRLPTFSFTDKLIF. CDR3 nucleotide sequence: TGTGCTCTTGGGGAACTGCATACCACCCGCCTTCCTACTTTCAGTTTTACTGATAAACTCATCTTT.

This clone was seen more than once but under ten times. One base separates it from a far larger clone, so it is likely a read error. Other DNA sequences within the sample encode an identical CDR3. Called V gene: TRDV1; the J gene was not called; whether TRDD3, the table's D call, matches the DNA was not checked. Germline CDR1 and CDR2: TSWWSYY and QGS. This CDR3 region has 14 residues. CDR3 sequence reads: CALGVGGITDKLIF. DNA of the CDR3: TGTGCTCTTGGGGTAGGAGGGATAACCGATAAGCTCATCTTT.

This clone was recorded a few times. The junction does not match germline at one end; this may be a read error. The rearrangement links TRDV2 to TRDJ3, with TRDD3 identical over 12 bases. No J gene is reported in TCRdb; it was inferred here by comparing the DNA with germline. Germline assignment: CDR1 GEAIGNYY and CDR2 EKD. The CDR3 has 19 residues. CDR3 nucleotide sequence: TGTGCCCGTGACACGCTGGGGGATACGCGTAGGTGGGACACCCGACAGATGTTTTTC. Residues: CARDTLGDTRRWDTRQMFF.

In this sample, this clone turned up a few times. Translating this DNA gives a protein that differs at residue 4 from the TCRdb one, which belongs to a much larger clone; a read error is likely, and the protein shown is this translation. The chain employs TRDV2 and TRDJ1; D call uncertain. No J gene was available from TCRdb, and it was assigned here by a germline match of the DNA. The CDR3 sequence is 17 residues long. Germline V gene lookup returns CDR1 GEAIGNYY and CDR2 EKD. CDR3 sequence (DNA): TGTGCCTGTGGCACCGTAGGTGGAAACGCTGGTCCCGATAAACTCATCTTT. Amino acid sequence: CACGTVGGNAGPDKLIF.

CDR3 sequence (DNA): TGTGCTCTTGGGGAACTCTCCTTCCTACGGCAACTGGGGGATACGAGAGTATGCGTCGGCGATAAACTCATCTTT. It translates to CALGELSFLRQLGDTRVCVGDKLIF. The chain is built from TRDV1 and TRDJ1, with TRDD3 matching over 13 bases. The J gene comes from matching the DNA to germline here; TCRdb lacks it. Unmatched junction bases numbered 29, after V lost 0 bases and J lost 4 bases. Germline V lookup: CDR1 TSWWSYY, CDR2 QGS. The CDR3 runs to 25 residues.

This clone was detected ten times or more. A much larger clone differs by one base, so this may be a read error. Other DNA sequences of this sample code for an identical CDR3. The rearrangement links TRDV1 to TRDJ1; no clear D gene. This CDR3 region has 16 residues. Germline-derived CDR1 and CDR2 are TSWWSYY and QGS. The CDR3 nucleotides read TGTGCTCTTGGGGAACCCCTCTTACTAGGCACCGATAAGCTCATCTTT. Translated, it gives CALGEPLLLGTDKLIF.

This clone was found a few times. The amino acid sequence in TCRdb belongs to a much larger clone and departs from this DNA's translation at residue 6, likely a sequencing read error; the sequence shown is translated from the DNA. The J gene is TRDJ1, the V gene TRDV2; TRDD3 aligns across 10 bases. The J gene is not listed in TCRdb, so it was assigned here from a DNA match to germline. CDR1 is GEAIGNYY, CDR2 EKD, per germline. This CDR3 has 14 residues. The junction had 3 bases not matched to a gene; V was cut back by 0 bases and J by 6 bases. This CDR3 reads CACDTLTGGYKLIF. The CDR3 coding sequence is TGTGCCTGTGACACCCTGACTGGGGGATATAAACTCATCTTT.

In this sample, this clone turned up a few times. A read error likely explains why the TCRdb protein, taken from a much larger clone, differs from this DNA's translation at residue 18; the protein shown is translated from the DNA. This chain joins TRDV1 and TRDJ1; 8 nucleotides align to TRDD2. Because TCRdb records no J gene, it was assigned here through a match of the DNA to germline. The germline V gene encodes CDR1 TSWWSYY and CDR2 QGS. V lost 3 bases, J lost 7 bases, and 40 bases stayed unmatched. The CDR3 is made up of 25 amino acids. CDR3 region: CALGDIATSYGGVGIDPSGGPKLIF. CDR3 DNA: TGTGCTCTTGGGGACATAGCTACTTCCTACGGTGGTGTTGGGATAGACCCCTCTGGTGGTCCTAAACTCATCTTT.

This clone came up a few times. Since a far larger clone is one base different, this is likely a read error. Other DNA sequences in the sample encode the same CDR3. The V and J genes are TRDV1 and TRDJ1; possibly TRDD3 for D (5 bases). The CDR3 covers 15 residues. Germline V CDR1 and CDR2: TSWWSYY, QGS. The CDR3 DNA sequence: TGCGCTCTTGGGGAAGAAGCCTTTCCCACCGATAAACTCATCTTT. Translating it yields CALGEEAFPTDKLIF.

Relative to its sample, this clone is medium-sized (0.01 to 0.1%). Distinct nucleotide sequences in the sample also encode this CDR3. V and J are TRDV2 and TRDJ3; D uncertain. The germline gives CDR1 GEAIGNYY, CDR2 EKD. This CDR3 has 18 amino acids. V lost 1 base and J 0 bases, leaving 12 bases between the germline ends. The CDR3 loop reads CACDTAGQSSWDTRQMFF. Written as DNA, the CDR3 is TGTGCCTGTGACACTGCAGGTCAGAGCTCCTGGGACACCCGACAGATGTTTTTC.

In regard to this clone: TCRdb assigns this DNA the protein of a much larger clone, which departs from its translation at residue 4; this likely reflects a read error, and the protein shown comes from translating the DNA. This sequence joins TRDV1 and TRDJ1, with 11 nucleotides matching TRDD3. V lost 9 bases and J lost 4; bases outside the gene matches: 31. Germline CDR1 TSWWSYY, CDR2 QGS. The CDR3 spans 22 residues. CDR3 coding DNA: TGTGCTCTCCGTTCCTCTAGTCTTCCTAGCTGGGGGATACTCCCTCGGGTCGATAAACTCATCTTT. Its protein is CALRSSSLPSWGILPRVDKLIF.